This T cell receptor (beta chain) was sequenced for a study of CD8 T cells in ankylosing spondylitis. Trimming pared 2 bases from V and 2 bases from J, leaving 6 bases between. The CDR3 has 14 residues. CDR1 SNHLY and CDR2 FYNNEI come from the germline V gene. This clonotype was recorded a few times. Its antigen is as yet unknown. Molecular-barcoded quantitative 5'-RACE produced these TCR beta libraries. MiXCR, run by TCRdb on the 5' RACE reads, gives a single entry per CDR3 protein. The table includes tens of thousands of distinct CDR3 sequences, roughly 9% detected once. Study-level findings and limits: Enrichment of disease-linked clones was reportedly significant in matched ankylosing spondylitis synovial fluid. Clones that were linked to disease were CD8+ and were relatively rare in peripheral blood. There was a TCR beta motif, made of several highly homologous variants, that appeared characteristic of ankylosing spondylitis blood. There were earlier reports of some motif variants in reactive arthritis synovial fluid and blood.

The sequenced sample consisted of blood, either unsorted or a sorted T cell fraction (not recorded which). The receptor comes from a male donor with ankylosing spondylitis. The chain carries TRBV2 and TRBJ2-2; no reliable D call. CDR3 amino acids: CASSETENTGELFF. The CDR3 region has the DNA TGTGCCAGCAGTGAAACAGAAAACACCGGGGAGCTGTTTTTT.